This T cell receptor (beta chain) is drawn from a study of radiotherapy plus CTLA-4 blockade in lung cancer. Overall study: 15% to 20% of patients responded objectively, and 31% achieved disease control.

V dropped 6 bases and J dropped 5; count of bases not matched to a gene: 16. The CDR3 spans 16 residues. The germline V gene encodes CDR1 MDHEN and CDR2 SYDVKM. Regarding the study as a whole: Radiotherapy with ipilimumab was followed by blood expansion of tumor-derived clones. Reports state that early shifts in blood T cell clones, with interferon-beta, best predicted response.

About this clone itself: Antigen unknown.

This table comes from immunoSEQ multiplex PCR, and its TCRdb copy is limited to in-frame clones, with some not included. The sample lists 90,000 to 100,000 clones, around 79% occurring once. This chain links TRBV28 with TRBJ2-7; 7 bases align to TRBD2. The sequence derives from a human donor with non-small cell lung cancer who had a partial response to radiotherapy plus ipilimumab. Some clones in this sample may be carry-over from other donors' samples. The starting material was peripheral blood, obtained from a patient treated with radiotherapy plus ipilimumab. The CDR3 region has the DNA TGTGCCAGCAGGGGGGGAGGGCCGGCTCTTTCTCACGAGCAGTACTTC. Amino acids: CASRGGGPALSHEQYF.